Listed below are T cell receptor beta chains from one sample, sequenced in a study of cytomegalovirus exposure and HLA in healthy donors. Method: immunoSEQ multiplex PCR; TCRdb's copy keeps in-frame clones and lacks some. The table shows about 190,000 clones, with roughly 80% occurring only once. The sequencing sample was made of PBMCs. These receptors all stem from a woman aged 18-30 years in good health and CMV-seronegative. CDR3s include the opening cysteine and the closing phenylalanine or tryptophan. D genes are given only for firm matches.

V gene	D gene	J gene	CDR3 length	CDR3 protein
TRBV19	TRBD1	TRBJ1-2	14	CASSIQGANYGYTF
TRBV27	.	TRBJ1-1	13	CASGREAGAEAFF
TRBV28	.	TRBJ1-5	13	CASSLTGNQPQHF
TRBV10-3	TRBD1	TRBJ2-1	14	CASSTGTANNEQFF
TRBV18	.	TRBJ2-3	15	CASSRTSSRPDTQYF
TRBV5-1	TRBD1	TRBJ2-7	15	CASSLGTALSYEQYF
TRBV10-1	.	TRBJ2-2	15	CASSFGQGNTGELFF
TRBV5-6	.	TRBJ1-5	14	CASSLGRAGQPQHF
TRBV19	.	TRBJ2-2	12	CATTTSNGELFF
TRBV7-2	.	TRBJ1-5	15	CASSLRGVGNQPQHF
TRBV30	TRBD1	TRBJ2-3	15	CAWSEGDRDTDTQYF
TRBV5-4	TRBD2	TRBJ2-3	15	CASSFLGGGADTQYF
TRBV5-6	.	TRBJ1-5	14	CASSLRMGDQPQHF
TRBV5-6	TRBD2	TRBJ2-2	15	CASSFAGGASGELFF
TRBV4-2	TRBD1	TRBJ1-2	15	CASSESQGASYGYTF
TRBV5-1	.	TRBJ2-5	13	CASSLQGTETQYF
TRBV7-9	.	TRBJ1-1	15	CASSLFGHQNTEAFF
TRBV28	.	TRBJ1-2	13	CASSFRGNYGYTF
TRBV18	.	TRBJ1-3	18	CASSATGGRTYSGNTIYF
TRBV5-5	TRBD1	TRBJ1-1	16	CASSPALGQGWTEAFF
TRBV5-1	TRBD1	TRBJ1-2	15	CASSSTGAMDYGYTF
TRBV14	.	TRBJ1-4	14	CASALSGGRGKLFF
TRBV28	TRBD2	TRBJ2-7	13	CASSLAGVTEQYF
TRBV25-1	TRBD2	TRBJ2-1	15	CASTSPSGRTGEQFF
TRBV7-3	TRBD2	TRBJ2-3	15	CASSITSGVTDTQYF
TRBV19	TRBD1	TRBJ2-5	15	CASSIRTGGGETQYF
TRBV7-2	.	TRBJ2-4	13	CASSLVQADIQYF
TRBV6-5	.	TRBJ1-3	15	CASSYSRGQRDTIYF
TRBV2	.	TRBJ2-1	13	CASSRLHGNEQFF
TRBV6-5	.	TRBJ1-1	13	CASSYSQGTEAFF
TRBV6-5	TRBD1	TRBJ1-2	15	CASSYSTGRMRGYTF
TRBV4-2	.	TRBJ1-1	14	CASSQDTSKAEAFF
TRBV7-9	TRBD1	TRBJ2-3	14	CASSPGGATDTQYF
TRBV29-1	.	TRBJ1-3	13	CSGYRVDGNTIYF
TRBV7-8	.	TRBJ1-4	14	CASSRTRGTQKLFF
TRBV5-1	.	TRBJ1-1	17	CASSLSRGPFMNTEAFF
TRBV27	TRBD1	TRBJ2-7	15	CASSLTTGSSYEQYF
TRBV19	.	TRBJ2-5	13	CASSIDPSETQYF
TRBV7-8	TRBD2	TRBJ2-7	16	CASSFPPGTRLYEQYF
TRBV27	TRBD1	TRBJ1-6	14	CASRTGTGVSPLHF
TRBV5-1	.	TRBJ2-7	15	CASSLARGPSYEQYF
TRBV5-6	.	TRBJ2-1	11	CASSLVQEQFF
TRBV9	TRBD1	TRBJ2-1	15	CASSVATGLRDEQFF
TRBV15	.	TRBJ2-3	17	CATSREGASGPLDTQYF
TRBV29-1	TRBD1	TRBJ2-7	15	CSVEVTGTGDHEQYF
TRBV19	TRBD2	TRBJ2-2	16	CASSTRRGGSGGELFF
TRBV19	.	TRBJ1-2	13	CASYGRRGYGYTF
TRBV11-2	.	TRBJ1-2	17	CASSLEYAGRGKDGYTF
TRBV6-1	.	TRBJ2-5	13	CASTISGQETQYF
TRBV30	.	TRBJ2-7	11	CAWARGYEQYF
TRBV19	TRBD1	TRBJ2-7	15	CASSMREGAGYEQYF
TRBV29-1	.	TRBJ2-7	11	CSVVVSYEQYF